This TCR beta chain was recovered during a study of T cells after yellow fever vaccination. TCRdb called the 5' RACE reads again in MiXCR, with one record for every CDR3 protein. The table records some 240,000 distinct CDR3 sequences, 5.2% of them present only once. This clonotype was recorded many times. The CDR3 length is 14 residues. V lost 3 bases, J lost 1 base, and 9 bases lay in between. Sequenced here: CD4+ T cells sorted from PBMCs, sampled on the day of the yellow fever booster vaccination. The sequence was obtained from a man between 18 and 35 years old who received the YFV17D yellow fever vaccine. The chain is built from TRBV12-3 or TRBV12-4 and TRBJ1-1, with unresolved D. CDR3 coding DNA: TGTGCCAGCAGTTTCGCCAGATCGAACACTGAAGCTTTCTTT. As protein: CASSFARSNTEAFF.